Listed here are 13 T cell receptor beta chains from one sample, sequenced in a study of blood T cell repertoires in COVID-19. Generated by immunoSEQ multiplex PCR, the TCRdb table keeps only in-frame clones and is missing some. The sample carries about 180,000 clones, about 80% recorded once. Source material: peripheral blood. The receptors stem from a man aged 65-85 years with active or convalescent COVID-19.

This clone was seen just once. The CDR3 is CASSGTDSPLHF. CDR3 in DNA: TGTGCCAGCAGCGGGACAGACTCACCCCTCCACTTT. This chain joins TRBV12-3 or TRBV12-4 and TRBJ1-6, with TRBD1 matching over 7 bases. J was trimmed by 10 bases and V by 6 bases; bases with no gene match: 3. CDR3 length: 12 amino acids.

This clone occurred a few times. V and J are TRBV10-1 and TRBJ2-2; maybe TRBD1 (5 bases). CDR1 is WNHNN, CDR2 SYGVQD, per germline (reference sequence). The CDR3 is 13 amino acids. The germline V and J ends were trimmed by 8 bases and 7 bases, with 14 bases remaining between them. CDR3 coding DNA: TGCGCCAGCTGCGAACAGGTAGACGGGGAGCTGTTTTTT. Protein sequence: CASCEQVDGELFF.

The chain employs TRBV4-2 and TRBJ2-3; maybe TRBD1 (6 bases). Trimming removed 1 base at V and 0 bases at J, with 11 bases between. Germline-derived CDR1 and CDR2 are LGHNA and YNFKEQ. The CDR3 sequence is 16 residues long. For the CDR3, the DNA is TGTGCCAGCAGCCAAGCGGCGACAGGTAGCACAGATACGCAGTATTTT. Translation: CASSQAATGSTDTQYF.

This chain joins TRBV6-5 and TRBJ1-1, with D possibly being TRBD1 (5 bases). Germline lookup yields CDR1 MNHEY and CDR2 SVGAGI. The CDR3 is made up of 11 amino acids. V gave up 7 bases and J gave up 6 bases, with 9 bases separating them. The CDR3 coding sequence is TGTGCCAGCAAGGACATAGCTGAAGCTTTCTTT. This sequence encodes CASKDIAEAFF.

The V and J genes are TRBV6-2 or TRBV6-3 and TRBJ2-3; D gene ambiguous. Per germline, CDR1 MNHEY and CDR2 SVGEGT. CDR3 length: 12 amino acids. The V end was cut by 4 bases, the J end by 4 bases, with 6 bases between. CDR3 bases: TGTGCCAGCAGTTCCCGGGCAGATACGCAGTATTTT. Translating it yields CASSSRADTQYF.

This clone appeared a few times. This chain uses TRBV7-9 with TRBJ1-2; D remains ambiguous. Germline-derived CDR1 and CDR2 are SEHNR and FQNEAQ (reference sequence). The V end was cut by 5 bases, the J end by 4 bases, with 8 bases between. This CDR3 contains 12 residues. The CDR3 protein is CASSRDVYGYTF. CDR3 nucleotides: TGTGCCAGCAGCCGGGATGTCTATGGCTACACCTTC.

This sequence joins TRBV5-1 and TRBJ2-1, with 12 bases aligning to TRBD2. The V gene end was trimmed by 5 bases and the J gene end by 8 bases; junction bases not matched to a gene: 8. The CDR3 is 15 amino acids. Germline CDR1 and CDR2: SGHRS and YFSETQ. CDR3 nucleotides: TGCGCCAGCAGACTAGCGACTAGCGGGAGCTATGAGCAGTTCTTC. Translated: CASRLATSGSYEQFF. The variable domain in full, completed from reference TRBV5-1 and TRBJ2-1, reads KAGVTQTPRYLIKTRGQQVTLSCSPISGHRSVSWYQQTPGQGLQFLFEYFSETQRNKGNFPGRFSGRQFSNSRSEMNVSTLELGDSALYLCASRLATSGSYEQFFGPGTRLTVL.

The chain has TRBV6-4 and TRBJ1-2, with a possible D match to TRBD1 (6 bases). This CDR3 contains 15 residues. Germline V lookup: CDR1 MRHNA, CDR2 SNTAGT. V lost 0 bases and J 4 bases, leaving 12 bases between the germline ends. CDR3: CASSDSSQGTYGYTF. The CDR3 DNA sequence: TGTGCCAGCAGTGACTCGTCACAGGGTACCTATGGCTACACCTTC.

The chain joins TRBV28 to TRBJ1-2, with unresolved D. V was pared by 6 bases and J by 2 bases, with 7 bases between. CDR1 MDHEN and CDR2 SYDVKM come from the germline V gene. This CDR3 region has 12 residues. CDR3 amino acids: CASSTLNYGYTF. CDR3 nucleotide sequence: TGTGCCAGCAGCACTCTAAACTATGGCTACACCTTC.

V and J are TRBV7-2 and TRBJ1-3; the D gene is possibly TRBD1 (6 bases). CDR1 and CDR2 from the germline V gene are SGHTA and FQGNSA. The CDR3 sequence is 13 residues long. With 5 bases removed from V and 4 bases from J, the gap between germline ends came to 9 bases. CDR3 loop: CASSPQGGNTIYF. For the CDR3, the DNA is TGTGCCAGCAGCCCACAGGGAGGAAACACCATATATTTT.

The genes are TRBV2 and TRBJ2-1; 9 bases are a match to TRBD2. Per germline, CDR1 SNHLY and CDR2 FYNNEI. The V gene end was trimmed by 7 bases and the J gene end by 8 bases; junction bases not matched to a gene: 9. This CDR3 contains 14 residues. The DNA of the CDR3 is TGTGCCAGCAATATAGCGGGAGTAGGGGATGAGCAGTTCTTC. Amino acid sequence: CASNIAGVGDEQFF.

This sequence joins TRBV12-3 or TRBV12-4 and TRBJ1-3; the D is unclear. V gave up 3 bases and J gave up 8 bases, with 8 bases separating them. This CDR3 is built from 12 residues. In DNA form, the CDR3 reads TGTGCCAGCAGTTTGCTAGAGGACACCATATATTTT. This translates into CASSLLEDTIYF.

The chain recombines TRBV5-6 with TRBJ1-1; D not certain. V lost 1 base and J 4 bases, leaving 5 bases between the germline ends. Germline V gives CDR1 SGHDT, CDR2 YYEEEE. This CDR3 spans 12 amino acids. CDR3 residues: CASSLYRTEAFF. CDR3 coding DNA: TGTGCCAGCAGCTTGTATCGCACTGAAGCTTTCTTT.